This is a list of T cell receptor beta chains from one sample in a study of T cell clones after liver transplantation. TCRdb's table, derived via immunoSEQ multiplex PCR, lists solely in-frame clones and lacks some. This sample carries roughly 53,000 clones, 60% to 80% of them seen once, and the ten largest clones take around 9.7%. Here the sequenced sample was CD4+ T cells from blood, taken at the 22-month timepoint. These receptors originate from a human patient who received a liver transplant. These T cells may partly come from the graft donor. Each CDR3 is given with its conserved first and last residue. Fields, in order: CDR3 protein, CDR3 DNA, D gene, V gene, J gene, clone size. The D gene is left open where the match is weak. The size field is filled for only some rows; it gives once, few, many or a size class.

CDR3: CASSFQGLETGELFF
DNA: TGTGCCAGCAGCTTCCAGGGACTTGAAACCGGGGAGCTGTTTTTT
D: NA
V: TRBV7-3
J: TRBJ2-2
size: NA

CDR3: CAWSVYITLRSSSTYNEQFF
DNA: TGTGCCTGGAGTGTATATATTACATTGAGGTCCAGCTCAACATACAATGAGCAGTTCTTC
D: NA
V: TRBV30
J: TRBJ2-1
size: NA

CDR3: CASSFLQGFHEQFF
DNA: TGTGCCAGCAGTTTTCTCCAGGGGTTTCATGAGCAGTTCTTC
D: NA
V: TRBV28
J: TRBJ2-1
size: many

CDR3: CASSIRSSNQPQHF
DNA: TGTGCCAGCAGTATAAGGAGTAGCAATCAGCCCCAGCATTTT
D: NA
V: TRBV2
J: TRBJ1-5
size: NA

CDR3: CASSLAPGASSYNEQFF
DNA: TGTGCCAGCAGCTTGGCCCCGGGCGCTAGCTCCTACAATGAGCAGTTCTTC
D: NA
V: TRBV5-4
J: TRBJ2-1
size: few

CDR3: CATNTGLNNSPLHF
DNA: TGTGCCACCAATACAGGGCTTAATAATTCACCCCTCCACTTT
D: NA
V: TRBV28
J: TRBJ1-6
size: few

CDR3: CASSQEIGTGDEKLFF
DNA: TGTGCCAGCAGCCAAGAGATCGGGACAGGGGATGAAAAACTGTTTTTT
D: TRBD1
V: TRBV4-2
J: TRBJ1-4
size: NA

CDR3: CASSTLQGISNQPQHF
DNA: TGTGCCAGTAGTACCCTCCAGGGGATTAGCAATCAGCCCCAGCATTTT
D: NA
V: TRBV19
J: TRBJ1-5
size: NA

CDR3: CASVPGYSGNTIYF
DNA: TGTGCCAGCGTCCCGGGGTACTCTGGAAACACCATATATTTT
D: NA
V: TRBV6-1
J: TRBJ1-3
size: NA

CDR3: CASSKDRGQETQYF
DNA: TGTGCCAGCAGTAAGGACAGGGGACAAGAGACCCAGTACTTC
D: TRBD1
V: TRBV5-4
J: TRBJ2-5
size: NA

CDR3: CATSRDLVRGGPIEQYF
DNA: TGTGCCACCAGCAGAGATTTGGTGCGGGGGGGGCCGATCGAGCAGTACTTC
D: TRBD2
V: TRBV15
J: TRBJ2-7
size: NA

CDR3: CASKQEVSDFYNEQFF
DNA: TGCGCCAGCAAACAAGAAGTCTCAGACTTCTACAATGAGCAGTTCTTC
D: NA
V: TRBV5-1
J: TRBJ2-1
size: NA

CDR3: CASSVTGQSNQPQHF
DNA: TGTGCCAGCAGTGTCACGGGACAGTCCAATCAGCCCCAGCATTTT
D: TRBD1
V: TRBV6-6
J: TRBJ1-5
size: NA

CDR3: CASSVNYEQYF
DNA: TGTGCCAGCAGCGTAAACTACGAGCAGTACTTC
D: NA
V: TRBV7-9
J: TRBJ2-7
size: NA

CDR3: CASSFSGNHEQYF
DNA: TGTGCCAGCAGCTTCAGTGGGAATCACGAGCAGTACTTC
D: NA
V: TRBV9
J: TRBJ2-7
size: NA

CDR3: CASSLARDRVLEKLFF
DNA: TGTGCCAGCAGCTTAGCCCGGGACAGGGTTTTGGAAAAACTGTTTTTT
D: TRBD1
V: TRBV11-2
J: TRBJ1-4
size: once

CDR3: CASSARQAGTDTQYF
DNA: TGTGCCAGCAGCGCCCGACAGGCCGGCACAGATACGCAGTATTTT
D: NA
V: TRBV14
J: TRBJ2-3
size: NA

CDR3: CATRRDNTEAFF
DNA: TGTGCCACCCGGCGGGATAACACTGAAGCTTTCTTT
D: NA
V: TRBV7-2
J: TRBJ1-1
size: NA

CDR3: CSVGPPGEKLFF
DNA: TGCAGCGTTGGACCACCCGGGGAAAAACTGTTTTTT
D: NA
V: TRBV29-1
J: TRBJ1-4
size: NA

CDR3: CAISGTAYEQYF
DNA: TGTGCCATCTCCGGGACAGCATACGAGCAGTACTTC
D: TRBD1
V: TRBV10-3
J: TRBJ2-7
size: NA

CDR3: CASSYSGVGKLFF
DNA: TGTGCCAGCAGTTACTCGGGGGTAGGGAAACTGTTTTTT
D: NA
V: TRBV6-6
J: TRBJ1-4
size: once

CDR3: CASSQTGQGDEQYF
DNA: TGTGCCAGCAGCCAAACCGGACAGGGCGACGAGCAGTACTTC
D: TRBD1
V: TRBV2
J: TRBJ2-7
size: NA

CDR3: CASSIRTSLLTGELFF
DNA: TGTGCCAGCAGCATTCGGACTAGCCTATTAACCGGGGAGCTGTTTTTT
D: TRBD2
V: TRBV5-4
J: TRBJ2-2
size: NA

CDR3: CASSQDSARAQNIQYF
DNA: TGTGCCAGCAGCCAAGATAGCGCTAGGGCGCAGAACATTCAGTACTTC
D: NA
V: TRBV14
J: TRBJ2-4
size: NA

CDR3: CAWSVLGVGVNTEAFF
DNA: TGTGCCTGGAGTGTACTCGGGGTGGGAGTGAACACTGAAGCTTTCTTT
D: NA
V: TRBV30
J: TRBJ1-1
size: once

CDR3: CASSWGTGTEAFF
DNA: TGTGCCAGTAGTTGGGGGACGGGCACTGAAGCTTTCTTT
D: NA
V: TRBV19
J: TRBJ1-1
size: NA

CDR3: CASSVIGGLPYEQYF
DNA: TGTGCCAGCAGCGTAATCGGGGGCCTCCCCTACGAGCAGTACTTC
D: NA
V: TRBV9
J: TRBJ2-7
size: NA

CDR3: CASRGWQGPNTIYF
DNA: TGTGCCAGCAGAGGATGGCAGGGCCCTAACACCATATATTTT
D: NA
V: TRBV2
J: TRBJ1-3
size: NA

CDR3: CASSQSGRGIWATEAFF
DNA: TGTGCCAGCAGCCAAAGCGGGCGGGGGATTTGGGCCACTGAAGCTTTCTTT
D: NA
V: TRBV7-9
J: TRBJ1-1
size: NA

CDR3: CASTLGQAFTGELFF
DNA: TGTGCCAGCACCTTGGGACAGGCCTTCACCGGGGAGCTGTTTTTT
D: TRBD1
V: TRBV28
J: TRBJ2-2
size: NA

CDR3: CASSPSPEGRYEQYF
DNA: TGTGCCAGCAGTCCCTCCCCGGAGGGGAGGTACGAGCAGTACTTC
D: NA
V: TRBV28
J: TRBJ2-7
size: NA